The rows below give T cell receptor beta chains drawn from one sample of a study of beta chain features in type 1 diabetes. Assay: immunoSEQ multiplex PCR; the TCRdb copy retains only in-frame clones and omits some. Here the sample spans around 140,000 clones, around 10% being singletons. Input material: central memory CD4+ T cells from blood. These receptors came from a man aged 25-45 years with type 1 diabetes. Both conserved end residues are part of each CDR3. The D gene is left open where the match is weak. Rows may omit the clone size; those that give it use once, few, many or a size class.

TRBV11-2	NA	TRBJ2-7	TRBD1	CASSFGDRRRYEQYF	TGTGCCAGCAGCTTCGGGGACAGAAGGCGCTACGAGCAGTACTTC
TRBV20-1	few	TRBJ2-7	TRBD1	CSADRGDEQYF	TGCAGTGCCGACAGGGGGGACGAGCAGTACTTC
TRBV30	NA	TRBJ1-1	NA	CACRSPWRGYLAFF	TGTGCCTGCCGGAGCCCCTGGAGGGGATATTTGGCTTTCTTT
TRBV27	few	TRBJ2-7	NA	CASSLKRQSYEQYF	TGTGCCAGCAGTTTAAAGAGACAGTCCTACGAGCAGTACTTC
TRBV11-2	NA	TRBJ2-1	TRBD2	CASSPTSGEQFF	TGTGCCAGCAGCCCCACTAGCGGGGAGCAGTTCTTC
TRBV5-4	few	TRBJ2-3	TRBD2	CASSTGGVTDTQYF	TGTGCCAGCAGCACGGGGGGGGTCACAGATACGCAGTATTTT
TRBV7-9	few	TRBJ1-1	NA	CASSRGDLNTEAFF	TGTGCCAGCAGCCGAGGAGACTTGAATACTGAAGCTTTCTTT
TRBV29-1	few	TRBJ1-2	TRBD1	CSVGQDYGYTF	TGCAGCGTGGGACAGGACTATGGCTACACCTTC
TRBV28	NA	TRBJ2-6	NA	CASSLSPRQAGANVLTF	TGTGCCAGCAGTTTATCCCCCAGACAGGCTGGGGCCAACGTCCTGACTTTC
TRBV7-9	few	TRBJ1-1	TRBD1	CASRADRDAFF	TGTGCCAGCAGGGCCGACAGGGATGCTTTCTTT
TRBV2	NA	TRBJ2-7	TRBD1	CASRGTAEQYF	TGTGCCAGCAGGGGGACAGCCGAGCAGTACTTC
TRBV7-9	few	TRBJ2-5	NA	CASSAQGETQYF	TGTGCCAGCAGCGCCCAGGGGGAGACCCAGTACTTC
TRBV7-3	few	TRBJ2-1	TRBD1	CASSLGETGIRNEQFF	TGTGCCAGCAGCTTAGGGGAGACAGGGATTCGCAATGAGCAGTTCTTC
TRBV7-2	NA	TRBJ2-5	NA	CASSFSEGTQYF	TGTGCCAGCAGCTTCTCCGAGGGGACCCAGTACTTC
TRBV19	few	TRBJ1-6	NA	CASRRLLDGTGDSPLHF	TGTGCCAGTAGACGCCTATTAGACGGGACGGGAGATTCACCCCTCCACTTT
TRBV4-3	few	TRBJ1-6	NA	CASSQDRTEYNSPLHF	TGCGCCAGCAGCCAAGACAGGACAGAATATAATTCACCCCTCCACTTT
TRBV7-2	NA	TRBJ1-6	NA	CASSLARQSPLHF	TGTGCCAGCAGCTTAGCGCGGCAATCACCCCTCCACTTT
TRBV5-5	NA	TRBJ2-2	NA	CASRVTGSNTGELFF	TGTGCCAGCCGGGTGACTGGGTCGAACACCGGGGAGCTGTTTTTT
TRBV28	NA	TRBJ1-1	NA	CASTQGGTEAFF	TGTGCCAGTACTCAGGGTGGGACTGAAGCTTTCTTT
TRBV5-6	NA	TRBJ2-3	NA	CASSSTTEADTQYF	TGTGCCAGCAGCTCCACTACCGAAGCAGATACGCAGTATTTT
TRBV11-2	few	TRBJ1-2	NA	CASSLARVDGYTF	TGTGCCAGCAGCTTAGCCAGGGTGGATGGCTACACCTTC
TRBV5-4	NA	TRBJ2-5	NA	CASSLGGQETQYF	TGTGCCAGCAGCTTAGGAGGACAAGAGACCCAGTACTTC
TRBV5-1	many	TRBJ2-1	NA	CASSLGAAGEQFF	TGCGCCAGCAGCTTGGGGGCGGCGGGTGAGCAGTTCTTC
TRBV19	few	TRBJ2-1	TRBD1	CASSRSGQGYNEQFF	TGTGCCAGTAGTAGGTCGGGACAGGGCTACAATGAGCAGTTCTTC
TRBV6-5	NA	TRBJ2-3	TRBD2	CASGKRGPGADTQYF	TGTGCCAGCGGCAAGCGGGGGCCCGGCGCAGATACGCAGTATTTT
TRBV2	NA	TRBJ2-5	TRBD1	CASTGQSQETQYF	TGTGCCAGCACGGGACAGAGCCAAGAGACCCAGTACTTC
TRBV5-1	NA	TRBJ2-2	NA	CASRQDATGELFF	TGCGCCAGCAGACAGGACGCTACCGGGGAGCTGTTTTTT
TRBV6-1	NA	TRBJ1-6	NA	CASSYGTFFHF	TGTGCCAGCAGTTACGGGACATTCTTCCACTTT
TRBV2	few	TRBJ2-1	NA	CASGRGSSYNEQFF	TGTGCCAGCGGTCGGGGGTCCTCCTACAATGAGCAGTTCTTC
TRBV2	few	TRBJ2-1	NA	CASSDPAYNEQFF	TGTGCCAGCAGTGATCCAGCCTACAATGAGCAGTTCTTC
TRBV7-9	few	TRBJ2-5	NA	CASRRGTGETQYF	TGTGCCAGCAGACGGGGGACGGGAGAGACCCAGTACTTC
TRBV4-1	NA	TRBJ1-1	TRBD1	CASSLTGGNTEAFF	TGCGCCAGCAGCCTCACAGGGGGAAATACTGAAGCTTTCTTT
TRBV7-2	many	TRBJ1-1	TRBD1	CASSLDRGGTEAFF	TGTGCCAGCAGCTTAGACAGGGGCGGAACTGAAGCTTTCTTT
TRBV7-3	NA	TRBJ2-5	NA	CASSLNTYEETQYF	TGTGCCAGCAGCTTAAACACATACGAAGAGACCCAGTACTTC
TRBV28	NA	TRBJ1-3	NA	CASSDPAAGNTIYF	TGTGCCAGCAGTGACCCTGCGGCGGGAAACACCATATATTTT
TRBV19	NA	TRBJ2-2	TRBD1	CASSRQGANTGELFF	TGTGCCAGTAGTAGACAGGGGGCAAACACCGGGGAGCTGTTTTTT
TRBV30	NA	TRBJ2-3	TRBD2	CAWSVGSGSADTQYF	TGTGCCTGGAGTGTAGGTAGCGGGTCAGCAGATACGCAGTATTTT
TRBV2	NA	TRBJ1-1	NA	CASSPGESATEAFF	TGTGCCAGCAGTCCTGGTGAGTCTGCGACTGAAGCTTTCTTT
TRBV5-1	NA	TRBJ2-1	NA	CASSLNSGYNEQFF	TGCGCCAGCAGCTTGAATAGCGGTTACAATGAGCAGTTCTTC
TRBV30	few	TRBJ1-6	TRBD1	CAWSQGAQRSPLHF	TGTGCCTGGAGTCAGGGGGCGCAGAGATCACCCCTCCACTTT
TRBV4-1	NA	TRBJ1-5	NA	CASSQPGRDDQPQHF	TGCGCCAGCAGCCAACCAGGGAGGGACGATCAGCCCCAGCATTTT
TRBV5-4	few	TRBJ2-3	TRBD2	CAIPIGRGGFTDTQYF	TGTGCCATCCCGATCGGTCGCGGGGGGTTCACAGATACGCAGTATTTT
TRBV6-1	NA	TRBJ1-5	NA	CASEGEWNQPQHF	TGTGCCAGCGAGGGGGAGTGGAATCAGCCCCAGCATTTT
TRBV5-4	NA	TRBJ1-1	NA	CASSYRGTEAFF	TGTGCCAGCAGCTACCGGGGCACTGAAGCTTTCTTT
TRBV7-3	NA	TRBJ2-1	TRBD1	CASSTGQGRGSEQFF	TGTGCCAGCAGCACTGGACAGGGGAGGGGCAGTGAGCAGTTCTTC